What follows describes a single TCR beta chain. V was shortened by 2 bases and J by 7 bases, with 14 bases between the two germline ends. The CDR3 sequence is 14 residues long. CDR1 and CDR2 from the germline V gene are MNHEY and SVGAGI. With 60 Vbeta and 13 Jbeta primers, the PCR was carried out. TCRdb keeps only in-frame clones here, not all; method: immunoSEQ multiplex PCR. The table has 150,000 to 200,000 clones, 65% to 85% seen once. This record comes from a study of cytomegalovirus exposure and HLA in healthy donors. This clonotype was obtained from a man aged 50-60 years in good health and CMV-seronegative. The rearrangement joins TRBV6-5 to TRBJ1-2, with D uncertain. The sequencing sample was made of PBMCs. The CDR3 sequence: CASSYDPRRSGYTF. The CDR3 DNA is TGTGCCAGCAGTTACGACCCCCGGAGGAGTGGCTACACCTTC.